This TCR beta chain was sequenced for a study of blood T cell repertoires in COVID-19. Original handling: Reference gene primer amplification yielded estimated nucleated cell counts. Produced via immunoSEQ multiplex PCR; TCRdb's table is partial and in-frame only. V and J calls and clone size come straight from that table; D and trimming were deduced from the DNA. Altogether roughly 80,000 clones are present, 82% being singletons, with the ten largest covering around 10%. The sample was peripheral blood. The receptor's source is a man in his fifties or sixties with acute or convalescent COVID-19.

The CDR3 region is CASSFALQGHGYTF. CDR3 in DNA: TGTGCCAGCAGCTTTGCCCTACAGGGCCATGGCTACACCTTC. This chain links TRBV7-9 with TRBJ1-2, with D possibly being TRBD1 (6 bases). CDR1 SEHNR and CDR2 FQNEAQ come from the germline V gene (reference sequence). The CDR3 runs to 14 residues. V lost 3 bases to trimming and J lost 6 bases, with 14 bases between them.